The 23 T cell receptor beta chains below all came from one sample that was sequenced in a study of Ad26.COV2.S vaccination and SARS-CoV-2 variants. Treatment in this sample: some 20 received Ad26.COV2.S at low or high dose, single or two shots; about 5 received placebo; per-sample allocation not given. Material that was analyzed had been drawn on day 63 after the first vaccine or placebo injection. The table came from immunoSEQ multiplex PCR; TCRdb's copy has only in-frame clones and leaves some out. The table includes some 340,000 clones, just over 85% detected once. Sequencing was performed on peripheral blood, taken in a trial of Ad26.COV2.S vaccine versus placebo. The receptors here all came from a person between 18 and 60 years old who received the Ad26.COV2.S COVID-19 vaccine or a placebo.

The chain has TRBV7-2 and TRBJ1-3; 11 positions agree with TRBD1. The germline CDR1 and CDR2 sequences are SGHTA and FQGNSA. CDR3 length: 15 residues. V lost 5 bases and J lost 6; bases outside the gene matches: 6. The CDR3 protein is CASSPDRGRENTIYF. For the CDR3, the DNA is TGTGCCAGCAGCCCGGACAGGGGGCGGGAAAACACCATATATTTT.

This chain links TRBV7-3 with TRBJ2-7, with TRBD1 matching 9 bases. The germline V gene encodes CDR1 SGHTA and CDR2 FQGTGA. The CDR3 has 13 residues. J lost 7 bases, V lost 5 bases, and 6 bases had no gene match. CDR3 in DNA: TGTGCCAGCAGCACACAGGGGGCTGGGGAGCAGTACTTC. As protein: CASSTQGAGEQYF.

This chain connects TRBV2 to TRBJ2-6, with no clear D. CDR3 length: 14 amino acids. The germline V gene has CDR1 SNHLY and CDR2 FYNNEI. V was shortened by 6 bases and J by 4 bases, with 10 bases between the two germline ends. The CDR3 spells CASSFERGANVLTF. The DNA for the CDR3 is TGTGCCAGCAGCTTCGAGAGGGGGGCCAACGTCCTGACTTTC.

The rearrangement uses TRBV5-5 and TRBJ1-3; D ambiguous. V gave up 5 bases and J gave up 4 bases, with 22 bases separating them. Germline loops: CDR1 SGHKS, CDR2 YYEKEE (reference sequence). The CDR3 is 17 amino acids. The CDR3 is CASSLTITVSLGNTIYF. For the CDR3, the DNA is TGTGCCAGCAGTCTCACCATCACAGTTTCGCTCGGAAACACCATATATTTT.

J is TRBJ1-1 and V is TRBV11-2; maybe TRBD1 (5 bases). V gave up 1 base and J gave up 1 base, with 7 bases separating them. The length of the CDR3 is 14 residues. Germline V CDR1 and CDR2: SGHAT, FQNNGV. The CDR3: CASSLGGQNTEAFF. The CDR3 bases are TGTGCCAGCAGCTTAGGCGGACAGAACACTGAAGCTTTCTTT.

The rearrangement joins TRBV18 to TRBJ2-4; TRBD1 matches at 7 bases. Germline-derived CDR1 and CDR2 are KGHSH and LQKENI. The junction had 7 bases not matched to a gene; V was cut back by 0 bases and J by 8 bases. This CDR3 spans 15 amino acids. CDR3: CASSPPRQGADIQYF. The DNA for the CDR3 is TGTGCCAGCTCACCACCCCGACAGGGAGCGGACATTCAGTACTTC.

CDR3 sequence reads: CASSQGVDRQETQYF. The CDR3 bases are TGCGCCAGCAGCCAAGGGGTCGACAGACAAGAGACCCAGTACTTC. The chain couples TRBV4-1 to TRBJ2-5; D possibly corresponds to TRBD1 (5 bases). From germline, CDR1 is MGHRA and CDR2 YSYEKL. Trimming stripped 1 base from V and 2 bases from J, with 11 bases between. This CDR3 spans 15 amino acids.

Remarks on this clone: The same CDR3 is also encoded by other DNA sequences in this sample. The CDR3: CASSLSGGYEQYF. In nucleotides, the CDR3 is TGTGCCAGCAGCTTGAGCGGGGGGTACGAGCAGTACTTC. J is TRBJ2-7 and V is TRBV7-9; TRBD2 matches at 9 bases. CDR3 size: 13 residues. V lost 3 bases, J lost 4 bases, and 1 base stayed unmatched. Germline CDR1 SEHNR, CDR2 FQNEAQ (reference sequence).

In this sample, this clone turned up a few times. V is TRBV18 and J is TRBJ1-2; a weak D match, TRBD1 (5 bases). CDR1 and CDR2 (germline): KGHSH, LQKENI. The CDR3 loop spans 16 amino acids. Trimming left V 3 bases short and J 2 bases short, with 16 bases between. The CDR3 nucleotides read TGTGCCAGCTCACCCCAACAGGAATCCACCAACTATGGCTACACCTTC. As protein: CASSPQQESTNYGYTF.

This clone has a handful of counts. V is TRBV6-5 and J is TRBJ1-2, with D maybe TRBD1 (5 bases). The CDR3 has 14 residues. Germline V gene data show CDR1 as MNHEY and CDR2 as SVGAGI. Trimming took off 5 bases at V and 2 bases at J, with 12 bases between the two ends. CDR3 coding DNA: TGTGCCAGCAGTCTAGGGGTTAACAACTATGGCTACACCTTC. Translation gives CASSLGVNNYGYTF.

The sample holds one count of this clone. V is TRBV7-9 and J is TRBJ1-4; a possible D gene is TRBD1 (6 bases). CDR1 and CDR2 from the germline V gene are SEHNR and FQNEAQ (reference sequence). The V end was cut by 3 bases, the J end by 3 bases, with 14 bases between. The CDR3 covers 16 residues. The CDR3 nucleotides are TGTGCCAGCAGCTTCCGGAGGGCAGGGGCTAATGAAAAACTGTTTTTT. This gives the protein CASSFRRAGANEKLFF.

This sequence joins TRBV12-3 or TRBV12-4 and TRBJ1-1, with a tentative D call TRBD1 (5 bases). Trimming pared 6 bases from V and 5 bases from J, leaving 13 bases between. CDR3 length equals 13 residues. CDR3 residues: CASSLRWGTEAFF. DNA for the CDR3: TGTGCCAGCAGCCTTAGATGGGGGACTGAAGCTTTCTTT.

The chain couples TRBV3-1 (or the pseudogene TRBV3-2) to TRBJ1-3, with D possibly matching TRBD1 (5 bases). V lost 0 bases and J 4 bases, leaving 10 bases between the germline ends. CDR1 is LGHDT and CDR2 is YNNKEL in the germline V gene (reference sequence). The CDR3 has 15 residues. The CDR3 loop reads CASSQDRKGGNTIYF. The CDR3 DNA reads TGTGCCAGCAGCCAAGATAGGAAGGGGGGAAACACCATATATTTT.

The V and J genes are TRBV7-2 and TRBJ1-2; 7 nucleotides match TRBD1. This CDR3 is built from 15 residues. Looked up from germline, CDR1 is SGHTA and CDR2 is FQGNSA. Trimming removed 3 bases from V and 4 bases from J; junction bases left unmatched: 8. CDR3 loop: CASSFTQGVGYGYTF. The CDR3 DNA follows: TGTGCCAGCAGCTTTACTCAGGGGGTCGGCTATGGCTACACCTTC.

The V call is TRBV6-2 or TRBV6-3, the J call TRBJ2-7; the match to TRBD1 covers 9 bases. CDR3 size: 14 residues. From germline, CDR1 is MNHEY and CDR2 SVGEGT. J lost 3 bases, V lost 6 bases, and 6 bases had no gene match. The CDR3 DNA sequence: TGTGCCAGCAGCCCCAGACAGGGGGACTACGAGCAGTACTTC. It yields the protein CASSPRQGDYEQYF.

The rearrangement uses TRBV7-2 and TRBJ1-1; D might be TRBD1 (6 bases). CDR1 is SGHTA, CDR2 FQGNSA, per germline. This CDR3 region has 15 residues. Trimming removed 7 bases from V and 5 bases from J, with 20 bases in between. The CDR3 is CASNRSPDRKTEAFF. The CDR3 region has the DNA TGTGCCAGCAACCGGAGTCCGGACAGAAAGACTGAAGCTTTCTTT.

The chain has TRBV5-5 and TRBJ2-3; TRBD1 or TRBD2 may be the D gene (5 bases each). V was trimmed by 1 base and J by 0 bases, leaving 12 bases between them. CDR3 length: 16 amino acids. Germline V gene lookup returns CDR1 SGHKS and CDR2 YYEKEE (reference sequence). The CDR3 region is CASSLRLGDSTDTQYF. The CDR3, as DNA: TGTGCCAGCAGCTTGAGATTGGGGGACAGCACAGATACGCAGTATTTT.

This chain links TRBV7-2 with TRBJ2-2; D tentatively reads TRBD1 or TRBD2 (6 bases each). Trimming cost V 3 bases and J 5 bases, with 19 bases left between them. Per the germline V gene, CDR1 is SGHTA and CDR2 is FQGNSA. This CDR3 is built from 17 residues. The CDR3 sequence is CASSLFVGPGATGELFF. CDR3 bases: TGTGCCAGCAGCTTGTTTGTGGGCCCGGGGGCGACCGGGGAGCTGTTTTTT.

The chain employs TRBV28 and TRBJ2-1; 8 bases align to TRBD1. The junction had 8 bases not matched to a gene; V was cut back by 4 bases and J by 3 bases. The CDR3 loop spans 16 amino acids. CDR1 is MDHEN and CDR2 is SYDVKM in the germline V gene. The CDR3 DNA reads TGTGCCAGCAGTTCCGGCTCAGGGGGCTTCTACAATGAGCAGTTCTTC. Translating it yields CASSSGSGGFYNEQFF.

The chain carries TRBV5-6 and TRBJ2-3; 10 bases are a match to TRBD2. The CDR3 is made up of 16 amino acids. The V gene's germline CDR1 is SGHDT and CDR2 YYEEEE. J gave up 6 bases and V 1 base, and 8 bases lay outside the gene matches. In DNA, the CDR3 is TGTGCCAGCAGCTTGAGGCTAGCGGGGGTCGTTGATACGCAGTATTTT. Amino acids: CASSLRLAGVVDTQYF.

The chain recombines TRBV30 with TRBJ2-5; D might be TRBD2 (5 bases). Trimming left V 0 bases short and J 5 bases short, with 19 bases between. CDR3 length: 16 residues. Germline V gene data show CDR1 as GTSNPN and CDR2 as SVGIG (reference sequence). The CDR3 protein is CAWSVRGRRVGETQYF. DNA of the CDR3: TGTGCCTGGAGTGTTAGAGGGCGCCGGGTCGGGGAGACCCAGTACTTC.

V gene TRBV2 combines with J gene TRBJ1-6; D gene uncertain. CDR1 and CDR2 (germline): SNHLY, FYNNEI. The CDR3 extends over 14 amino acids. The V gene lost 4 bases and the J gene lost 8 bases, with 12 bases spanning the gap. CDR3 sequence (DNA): TGTGCCAGCAGTGCGTACAGCGAGGATTCACCCCTCCACTTT. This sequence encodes CASSAYSEDSPLHF.

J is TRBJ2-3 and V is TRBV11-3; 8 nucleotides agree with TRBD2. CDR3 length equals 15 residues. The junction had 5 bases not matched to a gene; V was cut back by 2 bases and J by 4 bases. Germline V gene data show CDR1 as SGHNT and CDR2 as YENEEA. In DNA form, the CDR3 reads TGTGCCAGCAGCTTAATCGCGGGGGGACCAGATACGCAGTATTTT. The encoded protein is CASSLIAGGPDTQYF.